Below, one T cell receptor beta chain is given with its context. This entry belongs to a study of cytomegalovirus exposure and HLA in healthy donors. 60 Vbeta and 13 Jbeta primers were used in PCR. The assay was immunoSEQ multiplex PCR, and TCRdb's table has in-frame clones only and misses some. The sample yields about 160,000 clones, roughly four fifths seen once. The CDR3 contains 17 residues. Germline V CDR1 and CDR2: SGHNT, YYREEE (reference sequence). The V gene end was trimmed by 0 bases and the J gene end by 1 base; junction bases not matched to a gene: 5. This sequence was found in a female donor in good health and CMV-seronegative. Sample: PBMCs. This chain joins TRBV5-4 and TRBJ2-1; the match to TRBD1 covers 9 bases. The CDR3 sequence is CASSLAMGTGSYNEQFF. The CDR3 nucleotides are TGTGCCAGCAGCTTGGCCATGGGGACAGGGTCCTACAATGAGCAGTTCTTC.